The entry that follows covers one T cell receptor beta chain sequence. Its target is not known. The record originates from a study of cytomegalovirus exposure and HLA in healthy donors. The V gene lost 1 base and the J gene lost 5 bases, with 15 bases spanning the gap. Germline-derived CDR1 and CDR2 are SGHRS and YFSETQ. The CDR3 runs 15 residues. Broader study findings: An apparent linkage of common viral pathogens to several of the most significant clusters emerged in a later analysis.

In the PCR, 60 Vbeta and 13 Jbeta primers were used. TCRdb keeps only in-frame clones here, not all; method: immunoSEQ multiplex PCR. The table records roughly 150,000 clones, approximately 84% of them present only once. The chain links TRBV5-1 to TRBJ2-5; no reliable D call. What was sequenced was PBMCs. The source of this sequence is a young woman in good health and CMV-seronegative. CDR3 sequence reads: CASSLTGIRVETQYF. For the CDR3, the DNA is TGCGCCAGCAGCTTGACCGGCATACGGGTGGAGACCCAGTACTTC.